This entry features one TCR beta chain sequence. These data come from a study of T cell changes during pregnancy in multiple sclerosis. Assay: immunoSEQ multiplex PCR; the TCRdb copy retains only in-frame clones and omits some. The table lists fewer than 85,000 clones, approximately 91% of them singletons. CDR1 MNHEY and CDR2 SMNVEV come from the germline V gene (reference sequence). This CDR3 has 16 amino acids. Deletions cut 6 bases from V and 1 base from J, with 16 bases between. The V gene is TRBV27, the J gene TRBJ1-5; D not certain. The source of this sequence is a female donor with multiple sclerosis, enrolled in a pregnancy study. The sequencing here drew on peripheral blood, taken before pregnancy. Written as DNA, the CDR3 is TGTGCCAGCAGGCCGGCCGCGGGAACAAGCAATCAGCCCCAGCATTTT. Protein: CASRPAAGTSNQPQHF.